This T cell receptor beta chain was sequenced during a study of shared clonotypes between healthy human individuals. Study background: Donors had three CD4 naive, three CD4 memory, two CD8 naive and one CD8 memory plate apiece. General observations from the study: A reduction in generation probabilities was seen for non-shared clonotypes relative to those shared by all four donors. The genetic and exposure-history diversity represented was limited by few donors.

This CDR3 comprises 11 residues. V dropped 3 bases and J dropped 3 bases, with 6 bases sitting between them. In germline, CDR1 is SQVTM, CDR2 ANQGSEA. Every donor was a Caucasian adult from Nashville, Tennessee. Profiled with immunoSEQ multiplex PCR; TCRdb holds only in-frame clones, not every one. The sample shows roughly 2 million clones, approximately 95% of them seen only once. About this clone itself: Its target is not known. Other DNA sequences in the sample encode the same CDR3.

The TCR comes from a man between 18 and 29 years old in good health. Sequencing input: naive CD4+ T cells sorted from blood. Subset in this sample: CD45RA+ positively selected. J is TRBJ2-7 and V is TRBV29-1; D gene uncertain. The CDR3 here is CSVEFSYEQYF. The CDR3 DNA reads TGCAGCGTTGAGTTCAGCTACGAGCAGTACTTC.